The sequence of this TCR beta chain was determined in a study of shared clonotypes between healthy human individuals. Germline V CDR1 and CDR2: SGHVS, FQNEAQ. The length of the CDR3 is 16 residues. V was clipped by 0 bases and J by 5 bases, with 15 bases between them. Libraries were prepared by immunoSEQ multiplex PCR; TCRdb keeps only in-frame clonotypes and omits some of them. The table has around 2,000,000 clones, 90% to 95% seen once; the top ten hold about 0.13%. Regarding the study as a whole: Sorted-subset sequencing was shown by rarefaction to be incomplete despite large depth. Generally, naive subsets (rather than memory subsets) showed larger estimated richness.

With respect to this clone: Its antigen is not known.

The clonotype originates from a man aged 18 to 29 in good health. The sample comprised naive CD4+ T cells sorted from blood. Regarding subset: CD45RA+ positively selected. This chain joins TRBV7-8 and TRBJ2-3, with a possible D match to TRBD2 (6 bases). The CDR3 DNA sequence: TGTGCCAGCAGCTTAGCGACGTCCTTGGGGGGAGATACGCAGTATTTT. Translation gives CASSLATSLGGDTQYF. The whole variable domain, filled in from reference TRBV7-8 and TRBJ2-3, reads GAGVSQSPRYKVAKRGQDVALRCDPISGHVSLFWYQQALGQGPEFLTYFQNEAQLDKSGLPSDRFFAERPEGSVSTLKIQRTQQEDSAVYLCASSLATSLGGDTQYFGPGTRLTVL.